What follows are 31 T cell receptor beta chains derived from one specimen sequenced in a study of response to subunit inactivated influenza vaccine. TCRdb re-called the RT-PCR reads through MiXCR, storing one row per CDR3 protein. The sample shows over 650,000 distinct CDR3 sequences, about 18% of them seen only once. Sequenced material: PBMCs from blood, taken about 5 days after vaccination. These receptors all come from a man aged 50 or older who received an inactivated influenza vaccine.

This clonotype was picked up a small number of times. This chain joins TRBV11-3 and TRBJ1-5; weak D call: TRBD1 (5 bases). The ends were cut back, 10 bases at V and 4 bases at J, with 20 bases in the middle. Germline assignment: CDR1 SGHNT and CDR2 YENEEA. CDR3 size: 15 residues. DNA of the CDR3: TGTGCCATCTGCTTACCGGGACGGAGAAATCAGCCCCAGCATTTT. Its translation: CAICLPGRRNQPQHF. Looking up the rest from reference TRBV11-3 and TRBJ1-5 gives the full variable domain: EAGVVQSPRYKIIEKKQPVAFWCNPISGHNTLYWYLQNLGQGPELLIRYENEEAVDDSQLPKDRFSAERLKGVDSTLKIQPAELGDSAVYLCAICLPGRRNQPQHFGDGTRLSIL.

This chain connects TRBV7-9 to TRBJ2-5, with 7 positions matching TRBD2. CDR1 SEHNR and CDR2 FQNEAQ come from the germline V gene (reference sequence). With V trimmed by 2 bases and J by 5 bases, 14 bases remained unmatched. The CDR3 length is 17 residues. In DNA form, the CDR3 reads TGTGCCAGCAGCTTATTTGAAAGGACTAGGGAGAGGGAGACCCAGTACTTC. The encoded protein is CASSLFERTRERETQYF.

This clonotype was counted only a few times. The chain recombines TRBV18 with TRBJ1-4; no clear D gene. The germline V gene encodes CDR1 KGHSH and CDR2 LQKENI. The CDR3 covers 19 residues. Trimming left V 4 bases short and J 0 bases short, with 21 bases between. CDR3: CASSRAFSILTSTNEKLFF. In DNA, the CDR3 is TGTGCCAGCTCACGGGCATTCAGCATCCTGACTTCAACTAATGAAAAACTGTTTTTT.

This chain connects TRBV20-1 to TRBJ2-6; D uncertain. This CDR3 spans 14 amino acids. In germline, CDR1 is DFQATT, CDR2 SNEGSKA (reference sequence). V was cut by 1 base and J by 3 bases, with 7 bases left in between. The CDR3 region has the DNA TGCAGTGCTAGAGTAGAAAATGGGGCCAACGTCCTGACTTTC. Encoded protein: CSARVENGANVLTF.

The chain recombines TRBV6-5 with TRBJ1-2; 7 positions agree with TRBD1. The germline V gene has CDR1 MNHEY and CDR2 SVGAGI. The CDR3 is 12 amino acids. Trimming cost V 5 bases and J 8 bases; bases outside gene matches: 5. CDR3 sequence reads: CASSRSGQGYTF. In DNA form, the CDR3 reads TGTGCCAGCAGTCGATCGGGACAGGGCTACACCTTC.

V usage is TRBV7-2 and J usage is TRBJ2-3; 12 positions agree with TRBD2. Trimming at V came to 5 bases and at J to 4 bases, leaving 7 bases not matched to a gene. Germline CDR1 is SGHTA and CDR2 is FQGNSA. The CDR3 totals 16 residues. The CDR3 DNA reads TGTGCCAGCAGCACCCCTAGCGGGAGGGCCCCAGATACGCAGTATTTT. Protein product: CASSTPSGRAPDTQYF.

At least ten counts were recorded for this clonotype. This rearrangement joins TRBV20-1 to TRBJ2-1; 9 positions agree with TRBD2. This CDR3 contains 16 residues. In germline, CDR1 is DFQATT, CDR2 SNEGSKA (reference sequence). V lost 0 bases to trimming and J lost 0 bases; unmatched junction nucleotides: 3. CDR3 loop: CSARDRTSASYNEQFF. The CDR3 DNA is TGCAGTGCTAGAGATCGGACTAGCGCCTCCTACAATGAGCAGTTCTTC.

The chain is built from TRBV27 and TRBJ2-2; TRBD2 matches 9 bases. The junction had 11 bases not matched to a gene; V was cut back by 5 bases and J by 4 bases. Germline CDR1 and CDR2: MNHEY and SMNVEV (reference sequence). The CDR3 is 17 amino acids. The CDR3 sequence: CASSRGGGAWGTGELFF. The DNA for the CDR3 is TGTGCCAGCAGTAGGGGCGGGGGGGCCTGGGGCACCGGGGAGCTGTTTTTT.

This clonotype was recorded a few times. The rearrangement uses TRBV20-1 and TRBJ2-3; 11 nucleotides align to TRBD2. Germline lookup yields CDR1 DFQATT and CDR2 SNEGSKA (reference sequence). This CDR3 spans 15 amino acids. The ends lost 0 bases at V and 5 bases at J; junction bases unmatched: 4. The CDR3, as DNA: TGCAGTGCTAGAGATAGGGGACTAGCGGTAGATACGCAGTATTTT. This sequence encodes CSARDRGLAVDTQYF.

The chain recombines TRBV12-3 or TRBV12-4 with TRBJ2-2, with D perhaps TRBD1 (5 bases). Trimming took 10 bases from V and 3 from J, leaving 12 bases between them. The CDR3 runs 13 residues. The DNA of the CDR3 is TGTGCCACCAGGTCAGGGTACACCGGGGAGCTGTTTTTT. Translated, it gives CATRSGYTGELFF.

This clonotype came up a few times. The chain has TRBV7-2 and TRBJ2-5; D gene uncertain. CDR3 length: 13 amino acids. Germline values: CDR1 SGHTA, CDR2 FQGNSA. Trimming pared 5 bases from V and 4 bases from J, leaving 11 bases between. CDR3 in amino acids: CASSNTLGETQYF. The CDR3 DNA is TGTGCCAGCAGCAATACCCTCGGAGAGACCCAGTACTTC. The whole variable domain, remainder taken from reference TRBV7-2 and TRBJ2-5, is GAGVSQSPSNKVTEKGKDVELRCDPISGHTALYWYRQSLGQGLEFLIYFQGNSAPDKSGLPSDRFSAERTGGSVSTLTIQRTQQEDSAVYLCASSNTLGETQYFGPGTRLLVL.

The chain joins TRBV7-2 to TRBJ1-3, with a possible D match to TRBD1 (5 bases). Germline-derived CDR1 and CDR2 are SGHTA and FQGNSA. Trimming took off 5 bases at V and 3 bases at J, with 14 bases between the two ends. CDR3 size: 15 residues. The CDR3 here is CASSTRTWFGNTIYF. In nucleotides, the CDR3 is TGTGCCAGCAGCACCCGGACATGGTTTGGAAACACCATATATTTT.

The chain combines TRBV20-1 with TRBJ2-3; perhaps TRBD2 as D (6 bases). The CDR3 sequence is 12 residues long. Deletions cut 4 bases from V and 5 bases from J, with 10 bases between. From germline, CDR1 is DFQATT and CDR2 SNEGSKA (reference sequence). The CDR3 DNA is TGCAGTGCTATTTGGAGGGGAGATACGCAGTATTTT. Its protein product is CSAIWRGDTQYF.

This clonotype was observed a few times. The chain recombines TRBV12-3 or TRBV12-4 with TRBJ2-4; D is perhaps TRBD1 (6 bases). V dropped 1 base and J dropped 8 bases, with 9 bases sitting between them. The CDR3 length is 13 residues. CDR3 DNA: TGTGCCAGCAGTTTAGGGGGGCGGGACATTCAGTACTTC. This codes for CASSLGGRDIQYF.

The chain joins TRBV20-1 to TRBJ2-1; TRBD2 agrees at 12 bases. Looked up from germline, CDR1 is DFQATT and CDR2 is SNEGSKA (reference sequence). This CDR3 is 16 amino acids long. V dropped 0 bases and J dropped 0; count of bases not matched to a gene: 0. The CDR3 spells CSARELAGGSYNEQFF. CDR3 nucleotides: TGCAGTGCTAGAGAACTAGCGGGGGGCTCCTACAATGAGCAGTTCTTC.

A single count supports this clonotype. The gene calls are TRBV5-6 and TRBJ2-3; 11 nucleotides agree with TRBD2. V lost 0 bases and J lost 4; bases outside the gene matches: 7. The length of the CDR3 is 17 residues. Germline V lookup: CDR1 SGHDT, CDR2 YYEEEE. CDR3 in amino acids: CASSLGMASGGSDTQYF. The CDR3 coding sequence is TGTGCCAGCAGCTTGGGGATGGCTAGCGGGGGGTCAGATACGCAGTATTTT.

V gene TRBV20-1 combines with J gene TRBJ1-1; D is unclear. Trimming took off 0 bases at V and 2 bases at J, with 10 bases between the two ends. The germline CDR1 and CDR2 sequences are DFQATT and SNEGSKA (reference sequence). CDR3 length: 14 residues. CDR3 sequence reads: CSARDWARNTEAFF. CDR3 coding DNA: TGCAGTGCTAGAGATTGGGCGCGCAACACTGAAGCTTTCTTT.

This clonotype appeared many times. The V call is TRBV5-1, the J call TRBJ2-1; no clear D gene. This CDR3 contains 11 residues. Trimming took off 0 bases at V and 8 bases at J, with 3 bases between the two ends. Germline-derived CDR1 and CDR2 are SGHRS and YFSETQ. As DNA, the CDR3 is TGCGCCAGCAGCTTGGTAGATGAGCAGTTCTTC. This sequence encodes CASSLVDEQFF.

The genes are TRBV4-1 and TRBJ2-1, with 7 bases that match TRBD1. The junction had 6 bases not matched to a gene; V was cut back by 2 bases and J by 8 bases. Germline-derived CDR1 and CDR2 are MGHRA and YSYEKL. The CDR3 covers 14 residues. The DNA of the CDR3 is TGCGCCAGCAGCCAAATAAGGGGGCAGGATGAGCAGTTCTTC. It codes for CASSQIRGQDEQFF.

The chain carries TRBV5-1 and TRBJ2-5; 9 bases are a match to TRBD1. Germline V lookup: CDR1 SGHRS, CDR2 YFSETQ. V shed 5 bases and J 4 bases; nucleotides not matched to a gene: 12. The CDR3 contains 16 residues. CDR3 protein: CASSISGTGYGETQYF. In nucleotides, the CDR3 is TGCGCCAGCAGTATTTCCGGGACAGGGTATGGAGAGACCCAGTACTTC.

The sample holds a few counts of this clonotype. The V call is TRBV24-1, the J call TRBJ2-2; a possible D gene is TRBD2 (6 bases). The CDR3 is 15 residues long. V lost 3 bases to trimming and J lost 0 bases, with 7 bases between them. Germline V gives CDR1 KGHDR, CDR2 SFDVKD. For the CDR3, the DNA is TGTGCCACCAGTGATCCTAGCGCGAACACCGGGGAGCTGTTTTTT. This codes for CATSDPSANTGELFF.

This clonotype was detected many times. CDR3 loop: CASSKTRDNSPLHF. The CDR3 bases are TGTGCCAGCAGCAAAACCCGGGATAATTCACCCCTCCACTTT. This chain uses TRBV4-2 with TRBJ1-6; no firm D call. Trimming stripped 5 bases from V and 5 bases from J, with 10 bases between. Germline CDR1 reads LGHNA; CDR2 reads YNFKEQ. The CDR3 runs to 14 residues.

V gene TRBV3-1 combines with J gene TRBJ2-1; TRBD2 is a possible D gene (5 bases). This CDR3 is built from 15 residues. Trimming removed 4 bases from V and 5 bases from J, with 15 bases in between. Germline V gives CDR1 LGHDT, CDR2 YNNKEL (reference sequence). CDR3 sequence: CASSPGLQFNNEQFF. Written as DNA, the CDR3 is TGTGCCAGCAGCCCAGGACTGCAGTTCAACAATGAGCAGTTCTTC.

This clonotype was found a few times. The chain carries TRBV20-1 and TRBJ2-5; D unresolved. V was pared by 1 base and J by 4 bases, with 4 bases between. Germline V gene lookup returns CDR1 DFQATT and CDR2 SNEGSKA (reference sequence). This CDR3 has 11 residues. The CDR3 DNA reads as TGCAGTGCTAGAGTGGTAGAGACCCAGTACTTC. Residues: CSARVVETQYF.

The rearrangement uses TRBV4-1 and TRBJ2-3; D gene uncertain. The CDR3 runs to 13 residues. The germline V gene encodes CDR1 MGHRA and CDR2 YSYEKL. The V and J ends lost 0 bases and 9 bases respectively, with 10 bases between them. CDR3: CASSQDQQQTQYF. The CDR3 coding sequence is TGCGCCAGCAGCCAAGATCAGCAACAAACGCAGTATTTT.

The CDR3 here is CASSKRDRGQFF. CDR3 coding DNA: TGTGCCAGCAGCAAACGGGACAGGGGTCAGTTCTTC. The gene calls are TRBV7-2 and TRBJ2-1, with TRBD1 identical over 10 bases. This CDR3 is 12 amino acids long. Germline-derived CDR1 and CDR2 are SGHTA and FQGNSA. J was trimmed by 13 bases and V by 5 bases; bases with no gene match: 5.

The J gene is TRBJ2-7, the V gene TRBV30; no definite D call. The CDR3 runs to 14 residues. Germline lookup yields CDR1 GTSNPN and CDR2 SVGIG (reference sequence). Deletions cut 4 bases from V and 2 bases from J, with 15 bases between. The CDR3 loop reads CAWIPLLPPYEQYF. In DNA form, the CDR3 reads TGTGCCTGGATACCGCTTCTTCCCCCCTACGAGCAGTACTTC.

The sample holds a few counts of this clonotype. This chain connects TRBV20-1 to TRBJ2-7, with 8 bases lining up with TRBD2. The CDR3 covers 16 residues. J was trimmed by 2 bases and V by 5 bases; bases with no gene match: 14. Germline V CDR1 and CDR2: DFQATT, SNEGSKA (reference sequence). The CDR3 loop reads CSAPTLVAGSAYEQYF. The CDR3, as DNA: TGCAGTGCTCCGACCTTAGTAGCGGGAAGTGCCTACGAGCAGTACTTC.

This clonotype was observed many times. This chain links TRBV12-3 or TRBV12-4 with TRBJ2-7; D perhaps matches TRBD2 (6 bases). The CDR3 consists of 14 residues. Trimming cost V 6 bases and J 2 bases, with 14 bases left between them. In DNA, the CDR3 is TGTGCCAGCAGGACGACTAGTGGCCCCTACGAGCAGTACTTC. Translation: CASRTTSGPYEQYF.

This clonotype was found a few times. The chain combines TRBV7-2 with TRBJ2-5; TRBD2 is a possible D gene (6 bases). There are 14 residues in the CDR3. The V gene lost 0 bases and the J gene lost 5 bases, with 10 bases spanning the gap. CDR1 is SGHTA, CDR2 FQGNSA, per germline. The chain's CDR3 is CASSLATRRETQYF. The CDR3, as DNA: TGTGCCAGCAGCTTAGCGACTAGGCGGGAGACCCAGTACTTC. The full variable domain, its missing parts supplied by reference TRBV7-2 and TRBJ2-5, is GAGVSQSPSNKVTEKGKDVELRCDPISGHTALYWYRQSLGQGLEFLIYFQGNSAPDKSGLPSDRFSAERTGGSVSTLTIQRTQQEDSAVYLCASSLATRRETQYFGPGTRLLVL.

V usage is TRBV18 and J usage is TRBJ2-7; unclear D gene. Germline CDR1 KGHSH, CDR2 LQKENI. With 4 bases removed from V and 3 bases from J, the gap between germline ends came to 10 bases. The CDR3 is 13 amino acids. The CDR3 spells CASSQAENYEQYF. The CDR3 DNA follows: TGTGCCAGCTCACAGGCGGAGAACTACGAGCAGTACTTC.